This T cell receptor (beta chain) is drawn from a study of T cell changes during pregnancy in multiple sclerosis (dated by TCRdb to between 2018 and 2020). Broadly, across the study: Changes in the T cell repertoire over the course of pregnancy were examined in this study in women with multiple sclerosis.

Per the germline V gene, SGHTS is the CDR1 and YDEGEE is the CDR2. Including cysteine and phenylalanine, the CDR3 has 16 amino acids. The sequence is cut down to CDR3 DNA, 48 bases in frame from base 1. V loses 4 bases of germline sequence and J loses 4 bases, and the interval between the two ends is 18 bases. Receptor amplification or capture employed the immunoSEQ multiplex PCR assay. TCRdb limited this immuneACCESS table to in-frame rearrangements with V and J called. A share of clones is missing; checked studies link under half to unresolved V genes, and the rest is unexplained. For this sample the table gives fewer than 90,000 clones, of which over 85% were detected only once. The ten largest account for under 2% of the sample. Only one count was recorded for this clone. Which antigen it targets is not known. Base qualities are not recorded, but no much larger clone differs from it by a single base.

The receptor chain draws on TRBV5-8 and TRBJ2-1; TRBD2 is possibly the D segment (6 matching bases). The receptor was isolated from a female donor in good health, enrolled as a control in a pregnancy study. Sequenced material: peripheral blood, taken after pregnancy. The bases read TGTGCCAGCAGCCCAGGCCGGGACTGGGGGTACAATGAGCAGTTCTTC. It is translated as CASSPGRDWGYNEQFF.